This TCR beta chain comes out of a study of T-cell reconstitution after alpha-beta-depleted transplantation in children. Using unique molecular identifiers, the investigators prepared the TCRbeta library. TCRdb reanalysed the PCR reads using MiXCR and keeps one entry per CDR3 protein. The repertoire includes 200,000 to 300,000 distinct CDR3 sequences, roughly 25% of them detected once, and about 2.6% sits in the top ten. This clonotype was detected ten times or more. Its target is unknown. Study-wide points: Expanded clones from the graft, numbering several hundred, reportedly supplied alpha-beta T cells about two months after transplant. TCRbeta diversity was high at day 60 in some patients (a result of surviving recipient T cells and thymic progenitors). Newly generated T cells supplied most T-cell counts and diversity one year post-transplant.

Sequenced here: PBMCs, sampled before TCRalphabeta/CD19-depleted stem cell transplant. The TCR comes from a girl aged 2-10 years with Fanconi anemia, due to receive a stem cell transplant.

This CDR3 is CASTFGGRDTGELFF. The CDR3 region has the DNA TGTGCCAGCACCTTTGGGGGGCGTGATACCGGGGAGCTGTTTTTT. The J gene is TRBJ2-2, the V gene TRBV25-1; either TRBD1 or TRBD2 may supply D (6 bases each). The CDR3 runs 15 residues. Trimming stripped 7 bases from V and 5 bases from J, with 17 bases between. The germline V gene has CDR1 MGHDK and CDR2 SYGVNS.